The 7 T cell receptor beta chains listed next were all sequenced from one sample in a study of cytomegalovirus exposure and HLA in healthy donors. The study ran its PCR with 60 Vbeta and 13 Jbeta primers. The protocol was immunoSEQ multiplex PCR, while the TCRdb copy is restricted to in-frame clones and leaves out a portion. This table has about 140,000 clones, approximately 77% appearing once. Sequencing was done on a sample of PBMCs. These receptors were obtained from a woman aged 45-65 years in good health and CMV-seronegative.

This clone appeared once. The chain carries TRBV10-3 and TRBJ2-1, with 9 bases fitting TRBD2. The junction had 8 bases not matched to a gene; V was cut back by 0 bases and J by 8 bases. Looked up from germline, CDR1 is ENHRY and CDR2 is SYGVKD. CDR3 length: 16 residues. The CDR3 coding sequence is TGTGCCATCAGTGAGTCACCGAGCGGGGGGTGGGATGAGCAGTTCTTC. Residues: CAISESPSGGWDEQFF.

The chain recombines TRBV5-1 with TRBJ2-7, with TRBD2 matching 7 bases. The CDR3 covers 16 residues. With 0 bases clipped from V and 3 bases from J, the junction kept 9 bases outside the gene matches. CDR1 is SGHRS, CDR2 YFSETQ, per germline. CDR3 nucleotides: TGCGCCAGCAGCTTGGCCTGGGGGGGTGCGGACTACGAGCAGTACTTC. This sequence encodes CASSLAWGGADYEQYF.

The chain carries TRBV7-2 and TRBJ1-2; D not certain. CDR3 size: 14 residues. Per the germline V gene, CDR1 is SGHTA and CDR2 is FQGNSA. V was cut by 3 bases and J by 5 bases, with 13 bases left in between. The CDR3: CASSLASDNYGYTF. The CDR3 region has the DNA TGTGCCAGCAGCTTGGCCAGCGATAATTATGGCTACACCTTC.

The rearrangement links TRBV29-1 to TRBJ1-1; 7 bases are a match to TRBD1. The CDR3 totals 13 residues. V lost 3 bases to trimming and J lost 2 bases; unmatched junction nucleotides: 3. CDR1 SQVTM and CDR2 ANQGSEA come from the germline V gene. The DNA of the CDR3 is TGCAGCGTTGAGTACAGGGGCAACACTGAAGCTTTCTTT. It encodes CSVEYRGNTEAFF.

The chain has TRBV5-1 and TRBJ2-7; the match to TRBD1 covers 9 bases. Germline CDR1 SGHRS, CDR2 YFSETQ. The CDR3 extends over 15 amino acids. Trimming removed 0 bases from V and 0 bases from J; junction bases left unmatched: 1. CDR3 amino acids: CASSLEGQGSYEQYF. In DNA form, the CDR3 reads TGCGCCAGCAGCTTGGAGGGACAGGGCTCCTACGAGCAGTACTTC. Full variable domain (outside the CDR3, taken from reference TRBV5-1 and TRBJ2-7): KAGVTQTPRYLIKTRGQQVTLSCSPISGHRSVSWYQQTPGQGLQFLFEYFSETQRNKGNFPGRFSGRQFSNSRSEMNVSTLELGDSALYLCASSLEGQGSYEQYFGPGTRLTVT.

This sequence joins TRBV6-5 and TRBJ2-1; D unclear. The CDR3 contains 13 residues. V lost 0 bases and J 10 bases, leaving 10 bases between the germline ends. CDR1 MNHEY and CDR2 SVGAGI come from the germline V gene. CDR3 in amino acids: CASSYSQVDEQFF. The DNA of the CDR3 is TGTGCCAGCAGTTACTCTCAGGTTGACGAGCAGTTCTTC.

The V call is TRBV6-5, the J call TRBJ1-1; TRBD1 is a possible D gene (5 bases). Germline CDR1 is MNHEY and CDR2 is SVGAGI. V lost 2 bases and J lost 0, with 10 bases in between. The length of the CDR3 is 15 residues. CDR3 coding DNA: TGTGCCAGCAGTTACCGCCTCAGGGTGAACACTGAAGCTTTCTTT. It yields the protein CASSYRLRVNTEAFF.